This T cell receptor beta chain appears in the sequencing data of a study of blood T cell repertoires in COVID-19. Across the study: PBMCs, B-cell-depleted T cells, or T cells were the source of the cDNA or gDNA that made up the material.

This clone was seen a few times. Germline CDR1 MDHEN, CDR2 SYDVKM. Trimming removed 6 bases at V and 6 bases at J, with 18 bases between. CDR3 length: 14 amino acids. In the authors' methods: Reference gene primer amplification gave estimated nucleated cell counts. TCRdb keeps only in-frame clones here, not all; method: immunoSEQ multiplex PCR. That table gives V, J and clone size, and the DNA gave D and trimming. Counted here are tens of thousands of clones, about 82% occurring once; the ten biggest clones make up approximately 8%. This receptor was taken from a man in his fifties with active COVID-19. The sample was peripheral blood. The rearrangement joins TRBV28 to TRBJ2-7; D perhaps matches TRBD1 (6 bases). CDR3 sequence (DNA): TGTGCCAGCAGCCGCCCGACAGGTCCCGGCGAGCAGTACTTC. This translates into CASSRPTGPGEQYF.